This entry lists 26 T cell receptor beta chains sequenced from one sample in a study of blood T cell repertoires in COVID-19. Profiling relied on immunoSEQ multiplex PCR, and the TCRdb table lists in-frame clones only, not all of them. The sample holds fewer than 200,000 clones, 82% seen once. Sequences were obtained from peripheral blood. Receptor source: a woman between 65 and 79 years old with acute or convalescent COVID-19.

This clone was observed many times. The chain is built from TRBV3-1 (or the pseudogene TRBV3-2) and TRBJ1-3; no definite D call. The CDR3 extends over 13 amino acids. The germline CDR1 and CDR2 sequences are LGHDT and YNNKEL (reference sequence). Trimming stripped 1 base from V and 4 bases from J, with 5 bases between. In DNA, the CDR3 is TGTGCCAGCAGCCAAGGCGGAGGAAACACCATATATTTT. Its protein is CASSQGGGNTIYF.

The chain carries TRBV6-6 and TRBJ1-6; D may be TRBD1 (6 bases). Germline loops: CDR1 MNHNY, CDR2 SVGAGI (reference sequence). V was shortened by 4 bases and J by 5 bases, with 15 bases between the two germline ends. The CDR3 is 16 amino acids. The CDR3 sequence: CASSFLGQIHNSPLHF. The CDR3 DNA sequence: TGTGCCAGCAGTTTCCTAGGACAGATTCATAATTCACCCCTCCACTTT.

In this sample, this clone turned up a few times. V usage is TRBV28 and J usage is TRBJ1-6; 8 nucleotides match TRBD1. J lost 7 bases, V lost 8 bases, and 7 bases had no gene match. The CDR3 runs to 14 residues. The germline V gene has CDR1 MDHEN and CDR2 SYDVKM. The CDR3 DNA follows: TGTGCCAGCGGGTCGACAGGGGAGAATTCACCCCTCCACTTT. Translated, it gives CASGSTGENSPLHF.

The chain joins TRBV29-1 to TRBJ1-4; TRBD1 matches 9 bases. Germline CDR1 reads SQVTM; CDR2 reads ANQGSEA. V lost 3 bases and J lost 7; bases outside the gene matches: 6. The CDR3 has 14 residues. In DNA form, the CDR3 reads TGCAGCGTTGAGGCGGGACAGGGTCGTGAAAAACTGTTTTTT. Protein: CSVEAGQGREKLFF.

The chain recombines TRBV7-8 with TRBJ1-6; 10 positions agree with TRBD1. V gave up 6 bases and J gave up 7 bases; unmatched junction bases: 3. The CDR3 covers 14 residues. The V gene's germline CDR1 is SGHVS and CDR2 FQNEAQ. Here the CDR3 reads CASRRGQGNSPLHF. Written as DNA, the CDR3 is TGTGCCAGCAGAAGGGGACAGGGGAATTCACCCCTCCACTTT.

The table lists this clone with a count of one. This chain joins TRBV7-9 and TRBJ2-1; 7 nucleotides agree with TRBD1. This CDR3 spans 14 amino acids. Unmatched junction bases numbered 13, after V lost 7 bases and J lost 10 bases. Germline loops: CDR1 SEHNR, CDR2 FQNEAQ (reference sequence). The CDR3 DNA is TGTGCCAGCATAGATTTGAGGGGGCAGCGGGAGCAGTTCTTC. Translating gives CASIDLRGQREQFF.

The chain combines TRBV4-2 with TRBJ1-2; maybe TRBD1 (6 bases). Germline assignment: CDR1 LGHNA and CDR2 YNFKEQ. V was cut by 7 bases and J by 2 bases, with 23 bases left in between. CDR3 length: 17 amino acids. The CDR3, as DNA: TGTGCCAGCACCCGGGGGCTGGGTCAGGGAGCCAACTATGGCTACACCTTC. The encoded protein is CASTRGLGQGANYGYTF.

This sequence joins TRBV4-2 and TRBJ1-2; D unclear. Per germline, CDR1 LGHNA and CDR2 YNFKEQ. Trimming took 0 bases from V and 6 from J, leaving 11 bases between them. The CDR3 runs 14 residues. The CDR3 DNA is TGTGCCAGCAGCCAAGAGAGAGACTCTCATGGCTACACCTTC. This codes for CASSQERDSHGYTF.

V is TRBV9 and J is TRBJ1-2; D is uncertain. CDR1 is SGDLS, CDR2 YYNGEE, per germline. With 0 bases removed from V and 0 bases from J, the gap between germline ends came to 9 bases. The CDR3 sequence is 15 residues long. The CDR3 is CASSVGQPANYGYTF. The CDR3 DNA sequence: TGTGCCAGCAGCGTAGGACAACCGGCTAACTATGGCTACACCTTC.

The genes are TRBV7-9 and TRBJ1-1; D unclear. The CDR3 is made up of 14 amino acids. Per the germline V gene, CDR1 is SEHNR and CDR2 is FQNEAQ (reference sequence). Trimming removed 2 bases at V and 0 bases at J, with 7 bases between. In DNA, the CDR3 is TGTGCCAGCAGCTTAAACAGTCTGAACACTGAAGCTTTCTTT. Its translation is CASSLNSLNTEAFF. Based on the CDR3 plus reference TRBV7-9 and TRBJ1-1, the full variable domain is DTGVSQNPRHKITKRGQNVTFRCDPISEHNRLYWYRQTLGQGPEFLTYFQNEAQLEKSRLLSDRFSAERPKGSFSTLEIQRTEQGDSAMYLCASSLNSLNTEAFFGQGTRLTVV.

CDR3 sequence (DNA): TGCGCCAGCAGCACTAGCACAGATACGCAGTATTTT. Amino acid sequence: CASSTSTDTQYF. The J gene is TRBJ2-3, the V gene TRBV5-1; D not certain. V was cut by 4 bases and J by 0 bases, with 3 bases left in between. CDR3 length: 12 amino acids. Germline V CDR1 and CDR2: SGHRS, YFSETQ.

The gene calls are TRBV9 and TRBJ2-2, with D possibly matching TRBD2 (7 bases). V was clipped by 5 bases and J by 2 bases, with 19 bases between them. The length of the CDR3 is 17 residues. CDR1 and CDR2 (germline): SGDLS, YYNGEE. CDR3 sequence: CASSTPRGGLNTGELFF. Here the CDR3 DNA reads TGTGCCAGCAGTACCCCCCGCGGGGGCCTAAACACCGGGGAGCTGTTTTTT.

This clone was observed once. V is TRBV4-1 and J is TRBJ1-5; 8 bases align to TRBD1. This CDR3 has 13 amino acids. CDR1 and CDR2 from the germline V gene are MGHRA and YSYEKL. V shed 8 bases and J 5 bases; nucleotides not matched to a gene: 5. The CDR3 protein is CASRQGYDQPQHF. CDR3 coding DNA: TGCGCCAGCCGACAGGGGTATGATCAGCCCCAGCATTTT.

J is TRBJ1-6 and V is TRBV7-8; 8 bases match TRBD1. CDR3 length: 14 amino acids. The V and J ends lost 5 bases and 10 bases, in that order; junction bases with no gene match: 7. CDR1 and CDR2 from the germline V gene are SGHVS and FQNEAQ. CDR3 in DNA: TGTGCCAGCAGCCAAGGACAGGGAAGGTCACCCCTCCACTTT. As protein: CASSQGQGRSPLHF.

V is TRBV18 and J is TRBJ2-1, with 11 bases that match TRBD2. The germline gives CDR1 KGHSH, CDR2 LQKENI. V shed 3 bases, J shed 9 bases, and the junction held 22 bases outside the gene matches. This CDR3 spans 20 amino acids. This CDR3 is CASSPFNGTSGSFDTVEQFF. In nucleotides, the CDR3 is TGTGCCAGCTCACCTTTTAACGGCACTAGCGGGAGCTTTGATACCGTTGAGCAGTTCTTC.

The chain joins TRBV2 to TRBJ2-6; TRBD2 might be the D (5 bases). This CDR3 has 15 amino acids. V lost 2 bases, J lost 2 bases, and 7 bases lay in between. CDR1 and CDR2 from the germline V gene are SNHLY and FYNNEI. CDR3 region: CASSETRAGANVLTF. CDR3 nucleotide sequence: TGTGCCAGCAGTGAAACGAGGGCTGGGGCCAACGTCCTGACTTTC. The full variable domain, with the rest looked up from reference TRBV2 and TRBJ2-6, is EPEVTQTPSHQVTQMGQEVILRCVPISNHLYFYWYRQILGQKVEFLVSFYNNEISEKSEIFDDQFSVERPDGSNFTLKIRSTKLEDSAMYFCASSETRAGANVLTFGAGSRLTVL.

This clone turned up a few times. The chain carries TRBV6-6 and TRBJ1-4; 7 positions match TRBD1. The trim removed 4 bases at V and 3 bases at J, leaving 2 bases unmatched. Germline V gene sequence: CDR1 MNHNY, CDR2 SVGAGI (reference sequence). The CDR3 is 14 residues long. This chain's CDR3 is CASSSDRSNEKLFF. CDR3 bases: TGTGCCAGCAGTTCGGACAGGTCTAATGAAAAACTGTTTTTT.

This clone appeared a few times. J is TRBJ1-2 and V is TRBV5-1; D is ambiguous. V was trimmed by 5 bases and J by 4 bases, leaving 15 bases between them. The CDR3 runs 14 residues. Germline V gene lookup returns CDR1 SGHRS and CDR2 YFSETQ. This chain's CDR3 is CASSPLGGGYGYTF. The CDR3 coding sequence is TGCGCCAGCAGTCCGCTGGGAGGTGGCTATGGCTACACCTTC.

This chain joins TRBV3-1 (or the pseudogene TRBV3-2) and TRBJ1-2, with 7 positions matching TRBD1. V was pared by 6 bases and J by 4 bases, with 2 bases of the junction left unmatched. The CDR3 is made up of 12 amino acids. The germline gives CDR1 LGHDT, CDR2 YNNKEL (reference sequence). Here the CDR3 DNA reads TGTGCCAGCAGACGGACAGGCTATGGCTACACCTTC. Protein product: CASRRTGYGYTF.

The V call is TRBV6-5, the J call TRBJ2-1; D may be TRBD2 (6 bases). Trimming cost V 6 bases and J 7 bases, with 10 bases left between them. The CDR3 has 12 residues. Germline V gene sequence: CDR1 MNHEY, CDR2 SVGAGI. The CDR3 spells CASSATSNEQFF. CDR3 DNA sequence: TGTGCCAGCAGCGCGACTAGTAATGAGCAGTTCTTC.

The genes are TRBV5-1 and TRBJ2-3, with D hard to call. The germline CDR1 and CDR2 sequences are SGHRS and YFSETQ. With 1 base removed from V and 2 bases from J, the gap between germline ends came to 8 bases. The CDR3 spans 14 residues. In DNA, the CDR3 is TGCGCCAGCAGCTTGTCCCCCTCCACAGATACGCAGTATTTT. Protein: CASSLSPSTDTQYF.

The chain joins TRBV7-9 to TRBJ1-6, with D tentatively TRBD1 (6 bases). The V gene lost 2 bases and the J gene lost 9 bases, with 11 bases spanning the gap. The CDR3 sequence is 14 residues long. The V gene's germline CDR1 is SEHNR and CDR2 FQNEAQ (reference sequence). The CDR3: CASSLLQGSSPLHF. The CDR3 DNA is TGTGCCAGCAGCTTACTACAGGGTAGTTCACCCCTCCACTTT.

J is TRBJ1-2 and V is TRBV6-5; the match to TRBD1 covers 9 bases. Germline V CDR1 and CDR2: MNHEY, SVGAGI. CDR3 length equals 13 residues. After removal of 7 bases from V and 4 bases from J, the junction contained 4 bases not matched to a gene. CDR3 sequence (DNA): TGTGCCAGCAAGGGACAGGGAGTCTATGGCTACACCTTC. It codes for CASKGQGVYGYTF.

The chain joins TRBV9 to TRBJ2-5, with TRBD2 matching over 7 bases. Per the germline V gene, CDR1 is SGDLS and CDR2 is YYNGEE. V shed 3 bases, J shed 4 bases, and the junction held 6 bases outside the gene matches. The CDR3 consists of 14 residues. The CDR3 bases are TGTGCCAGCAGCGCCCGGGCTAGCGGAGAGACCCAGTACTTC. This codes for CASSARASGETQYF. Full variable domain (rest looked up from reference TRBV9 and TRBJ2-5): DSGVTQTPKHLITATGQRVTLRCSPRSGDLSVYWYQQSLDQGLQFLIQYYNGEERAKGNILERFSAQQFPDLHSELNLSSLELGDSALYFCASSARASGETQYFGPGTRLLVL.

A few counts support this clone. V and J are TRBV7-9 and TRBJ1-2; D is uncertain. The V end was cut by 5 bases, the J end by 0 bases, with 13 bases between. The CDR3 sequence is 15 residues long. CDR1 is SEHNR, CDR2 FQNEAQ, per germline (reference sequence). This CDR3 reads CASSPLSLANYGYTF. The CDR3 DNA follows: TGTGCCAGCAGCCCCCTCTCACTAGCTAACTATGGCTACACCTTC.

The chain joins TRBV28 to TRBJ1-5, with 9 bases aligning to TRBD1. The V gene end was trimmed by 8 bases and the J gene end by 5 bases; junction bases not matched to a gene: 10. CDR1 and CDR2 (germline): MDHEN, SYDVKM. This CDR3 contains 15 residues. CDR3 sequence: CASHEQGALDQPQHF. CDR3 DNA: TGTGCCAGCCACGAACAGGGGGCCCTCGATCAGCCCCAGCATTTT. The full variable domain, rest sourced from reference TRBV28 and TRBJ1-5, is DVKVTQSSRYLVKRTGEKVFLECVQDMDHENMFWYRQDPGLGLRLIYFSYDVKMKEKGDIPEGYSVSREKKERFSLILESASTNQTSMYLCASHEQGALDQPQHFGDGTRLSIL.